Listed below are T cell receptor beta chains from one sample, sequenced in a study of T cells after yellow fever vaccination. Each CDR3 protein is one row after TCRdb ran MiXCR on the 5' RACE reads. This table holds about 340,000 distinct CDR3 sequences, roughly 4.3% found once. This specimen consisted of PBMCs, obtained 5 days after the yellow fever booster vaccination. The receptor set was obtained from a man between 18 and 29 years old who received the YFV17D yellow fever vaccine. Both conserved end residues are part of each CDR3. The order of the fields is J gene, clone size, V gene, CDR3 protein. Size tells how often a clone was seen (once, few, many) or the class of an expanded clone, and some rows leave it out.

J: TRBJ1-2; size: -; V: TRBV20-1; CDR3: CSARDETGANYGYTF
J: TRBJ1-2; size: -; V: TRBV11-1; CDR3: CASSFGPTYGYTF
J: TRBJ2-3; size: few; V: TRBV5-4; CDR3: CASSLLQGRDTQYF
J: TRBJ2-5; size: many; V: TRBV7-3; CDR3: CASSGRDRQTQYF
J: TRBJ2-5; size: -; V: TRBV4-3; CDR3: CASSQVGGEQETQYF
J: TRBJ1-2; size: -; V: TRBV6-6; CDR3: CASSPPDRGHGYTF
J: TRBJ2-7; size: -; V: TRBV11-2; CDR3: CASSGSGGGSEQYF
J: TRBJ2-3; size: few; V: TRBV4-3; CDR3: CASSQGHGSTDTQYF
J: TRBJ2-5; size: few; V: TRBV15; CDR3: CATSPSAGTSGGKETQYF
J: TRBJ1-2; size: -; V: TRBV29-1; CDR3: CSVGGVWGYGYTF
J: TRBJ2-5; size: many; V: TRBV5-1; CDR3: CASQRDRTQETQYF
J: TRBJ2-7; size: few; V: TRBV4-1; CDR3: CASSQILTSGEQPTYEQYF
J: TRBJ1-1; size: few; V: TRBV30; CDR3: CAWSLLYTEAFF
J: TRBJ1-5; size: few; V: TRBV9; CDR3: CASSPRGDRVGNQPQHF
J: TRBJ2-3; size: -; V: TRBV4-2; CDR3: CASSSSWGLLADTQYF
J: TRBJ1-1; size: -; V: TRBV11-2; CDR3: CASSAATEAFF
J: TRBJ2-1; size: few; V: TRBV6-6; CDR3: CASNILINREKQFF
J: TRBJ2-5; size: few; V: TRBV4-1; CDR3: CASSQDRVETQYF
J: TRBJ1-4; size: few; V: TRBV6-5; CDR3: CASSQEGGQGLGVNEKLFF
J: TRBJ2-1; size: few; V: TRBV5-4; CDR3: CASSLNSGNYYNEQFF
J: TRBJ1-6; size: -; V: TRBV7-2; CDR3: CASSRIWVSNSPLHF
J: TRBJ2-5; size: many; V: TRBV2; CDR3: CAGGEGGSETQYF
J: TRBJ1-4; size: few; V: TRBV5-1; CDR3: CASSLNRKNEKLFF
J: TRBJ2-1; size: few; V: TRBV28; CDR3: CASEGPAYNEQFF
J: TRBJ1-2; size: few; V: TRBV20-1; CDR3: CSARYEGLGWGYTF
J: TRBJ2-3; size: many; V: TRBV5-6; CDR3: CASYRTGGTDTQYF
J: TRBJ1-4; size: many; V: TRBV29-1; CDR3: CSVGTAMGKLFF